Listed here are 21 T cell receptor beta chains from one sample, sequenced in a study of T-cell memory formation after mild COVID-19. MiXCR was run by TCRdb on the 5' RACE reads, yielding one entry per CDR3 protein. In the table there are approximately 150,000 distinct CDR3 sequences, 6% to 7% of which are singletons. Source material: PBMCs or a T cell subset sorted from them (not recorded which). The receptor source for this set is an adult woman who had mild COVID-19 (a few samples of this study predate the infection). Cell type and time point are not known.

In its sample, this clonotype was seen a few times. The CDR3 region is CASSPGAQIDQPQHF. CDR3 sequence (DNA): TGTGCCAGCAGCCCAGGGGCACAGATTGATCAGCCCCAGCATTTT. This chain connects TRBV12-3 or TRBV12-4 to TRBJ1-5; D may be TRBD1 (6 bases). The CDR3 is 15 residues long. V was shortened by 6 bases and J by 5 bases, with 17 bases between the two germline ends.

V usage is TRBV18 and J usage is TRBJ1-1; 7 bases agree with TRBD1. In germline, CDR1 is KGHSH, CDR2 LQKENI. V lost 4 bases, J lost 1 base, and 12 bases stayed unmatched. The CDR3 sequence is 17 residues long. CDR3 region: CASSLNVQGRRNTEAFF. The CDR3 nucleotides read TGTGCCAGCTCACTCAATGTACAGGGGCGCAGGAACACTGAAGCTTTCTTT.

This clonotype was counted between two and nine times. CDR3 sequence (DNA): TGCAGTGCTAGAGACCCGCAGCGTTTGGAAGCTTTCTTT. Translation: CSARDPQRLEAFF. This chain uses TRBV20-1 with TRBJ1-1; D uncertain. There are 13 residues in the CDR3. V lost 0 bases and J lost 8, with 13 bases in between. Per the germline V gene, CDR1 is DFQATT and CDR2 is SNEGSKA (reference sequence).

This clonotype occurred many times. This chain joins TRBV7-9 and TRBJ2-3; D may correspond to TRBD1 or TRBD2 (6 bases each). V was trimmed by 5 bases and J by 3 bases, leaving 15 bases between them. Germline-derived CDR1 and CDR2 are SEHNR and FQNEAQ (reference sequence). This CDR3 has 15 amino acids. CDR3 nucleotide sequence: TGTGCCAGCAGCCTCTGGGGCGGGACAACAGATACGCAGTATTTT. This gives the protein CASSLWGGTTDTQYF.

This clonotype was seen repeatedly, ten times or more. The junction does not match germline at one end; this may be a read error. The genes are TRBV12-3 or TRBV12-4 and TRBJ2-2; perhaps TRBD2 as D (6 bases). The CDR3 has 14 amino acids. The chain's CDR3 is CASSWGLFPGKLFF. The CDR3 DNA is TGTGCCAGCAGTTGGGGACTTTTTCCCGGGAAGCTGTTTTTT.

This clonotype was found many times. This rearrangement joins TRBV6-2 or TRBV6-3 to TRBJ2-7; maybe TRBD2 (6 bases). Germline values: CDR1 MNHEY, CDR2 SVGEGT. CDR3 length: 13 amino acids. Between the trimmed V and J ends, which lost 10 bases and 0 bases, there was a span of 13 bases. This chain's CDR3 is CATYPGLSYEQYF. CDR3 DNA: TGTGCCACCTACCCGGGACTCTCCTACGAGCAGTACTTC.

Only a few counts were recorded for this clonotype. CDR3 in DNA: TGTGCCACCTCGTGGGACCGGGGCTCCTACAATGAGCAGTTCTTC. Translated: CATSWDRGSYNEQFF. The chain is built from TRBV12-3 or TRBV12-4 and TRBJ2-1, with D perhaps TRBD1 or TRBD2 (5 bases each). Trimming took 10 bases from V and 0 from J, leaving 16 bases between them. The CDR3 is 15 residues long.

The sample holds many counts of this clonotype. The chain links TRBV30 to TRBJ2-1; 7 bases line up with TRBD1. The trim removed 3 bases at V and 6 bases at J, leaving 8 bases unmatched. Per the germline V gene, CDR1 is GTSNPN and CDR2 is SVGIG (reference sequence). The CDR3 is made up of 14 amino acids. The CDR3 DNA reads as TGTGCCTGGAGCGACAGGGCTAGGGGCAATGAGCAGTTCTTC. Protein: CAWSDRARGNEQFF.

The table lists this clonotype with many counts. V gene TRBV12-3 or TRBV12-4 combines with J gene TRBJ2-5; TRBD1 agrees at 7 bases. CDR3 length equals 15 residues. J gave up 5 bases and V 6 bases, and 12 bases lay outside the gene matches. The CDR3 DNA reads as TGTGCCAGCAGAAGCTCGACAGGGCCGCGGGAGACCCAGTACTTC. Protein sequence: CASRSSTGPRETQYF.

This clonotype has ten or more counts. The chain's CDR3 is CASSFDSNNSPLHF. CDR3 sequence (DNA): TGTGCCAGCAGCTTCGACAGCAATAATTCACCCCTCCACTTT. The chain combines TRBV7-2 with TRBJ1-6; a weak D match, TRBD1 (5 bases). V gave up 3 bases and J gave up 5 bases, with 8 bases separating them. The CDR3 length is 14 residues. Germline CDR1 reads SGHTA; CDR2 reads FQGNSA.

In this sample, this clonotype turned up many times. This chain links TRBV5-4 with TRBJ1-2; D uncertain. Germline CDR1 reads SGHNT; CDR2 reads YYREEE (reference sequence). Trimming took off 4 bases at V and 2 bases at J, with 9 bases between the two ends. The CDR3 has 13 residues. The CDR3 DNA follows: TGTGCCAGCAGCCCGGACTTCAACTATGGCTACACCTTC. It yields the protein CASSPDFNYGYTF.

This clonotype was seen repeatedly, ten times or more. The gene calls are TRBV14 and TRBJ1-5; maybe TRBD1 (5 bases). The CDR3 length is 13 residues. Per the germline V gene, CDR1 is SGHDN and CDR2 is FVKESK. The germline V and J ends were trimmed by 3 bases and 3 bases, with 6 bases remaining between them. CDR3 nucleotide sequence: TGTGCCAGCAGCCAGGGACCCAATCAGCCCCAGCATTTT. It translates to CASSQGPNQPQHF.

In DNA, the CDR3 is TGCGCCAGCAGCCAAGAGAGACTAGCGGTGGAGACCCAGTACTTC. It specifies CASSQERLAVETQYF. V gene TRBV4-1 combines with J gene TRBJ2-5; 9 nucleotides match TRBD2. The V gene's germline CDR1 is MGHRA and CDR2 YSYEKL. Trimming removed 0 bases from V and 5 bases from J; junction bases left unmatched: 4. There are 15 residues in the CDR3.

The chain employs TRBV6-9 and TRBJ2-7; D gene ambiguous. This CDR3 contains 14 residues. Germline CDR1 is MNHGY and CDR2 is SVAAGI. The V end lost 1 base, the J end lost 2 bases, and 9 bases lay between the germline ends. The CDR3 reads CASSYCAVTYEQYF. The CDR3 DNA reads TGTGCCAGCAGTTATTGCGCGGTAACCTACGAGCAGTACTTC.

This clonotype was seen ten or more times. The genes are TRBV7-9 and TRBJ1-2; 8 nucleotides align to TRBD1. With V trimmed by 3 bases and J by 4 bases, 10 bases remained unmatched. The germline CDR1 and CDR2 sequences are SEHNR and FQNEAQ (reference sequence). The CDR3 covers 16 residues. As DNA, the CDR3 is TGTGCCAGCAGCTTCTCCAGGGGGCGCGTTGGCTATGGCTACACCTTC. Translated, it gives CASSFSRGRVGYGYTF.

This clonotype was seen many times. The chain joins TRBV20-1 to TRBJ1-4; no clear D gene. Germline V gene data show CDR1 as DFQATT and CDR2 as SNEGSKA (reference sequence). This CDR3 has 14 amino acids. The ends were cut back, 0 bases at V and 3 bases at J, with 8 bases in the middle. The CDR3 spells CSARDQPANEKLFF. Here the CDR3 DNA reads TGCAGTGCTAGAGATCAGCCAGCTAATGAAAAACTGTTTTTT.

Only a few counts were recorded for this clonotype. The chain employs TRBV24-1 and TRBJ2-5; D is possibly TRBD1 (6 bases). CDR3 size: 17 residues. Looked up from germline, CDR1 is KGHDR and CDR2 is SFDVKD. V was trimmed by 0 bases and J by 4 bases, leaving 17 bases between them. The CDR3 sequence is CATSDLIRPGQPETQYF. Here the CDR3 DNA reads TGTGCCACCAGTGATTTGATTAGGCCGGGACAACCAGAGACCCAGTACTTC.

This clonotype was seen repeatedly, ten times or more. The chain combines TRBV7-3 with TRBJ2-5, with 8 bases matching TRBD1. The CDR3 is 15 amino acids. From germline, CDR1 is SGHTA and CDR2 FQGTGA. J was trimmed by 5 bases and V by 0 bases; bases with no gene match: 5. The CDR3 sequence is CASSLTQGAGETQYF. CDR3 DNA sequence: TGTGCCAGCAGCTTAACCCAGGGGGCCGGGGAGACCCAGTACTTC. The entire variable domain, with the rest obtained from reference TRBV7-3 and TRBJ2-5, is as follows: GAGVSQTPSNKVTEKGKYVELRCDPISGHTALYWYRQSLGQGPEFLIYFQGTGAADDSGLPNDRFFAVRPEGSVSTLKIQRTERGDSAVYLCASSLTQGAGETQYFGPGTRLLVL.

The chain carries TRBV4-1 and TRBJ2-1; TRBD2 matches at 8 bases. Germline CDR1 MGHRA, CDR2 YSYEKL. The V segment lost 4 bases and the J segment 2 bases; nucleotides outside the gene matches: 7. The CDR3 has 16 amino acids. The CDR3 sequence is CASSPPTSVAYNEQFF. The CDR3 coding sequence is TGCGCCAGCAGCCCCCCGACTAGCGTTGCCTACAATGAGCAGTTCTTC.

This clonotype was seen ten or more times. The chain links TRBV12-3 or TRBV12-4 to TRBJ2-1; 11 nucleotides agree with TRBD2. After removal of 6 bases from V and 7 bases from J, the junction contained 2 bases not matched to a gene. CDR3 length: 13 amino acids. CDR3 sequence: CASRRTSGNEQFF. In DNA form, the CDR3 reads TGTGCCAGCAGGCGGACTAGCGGGAATGAGCAGTTCTTC.

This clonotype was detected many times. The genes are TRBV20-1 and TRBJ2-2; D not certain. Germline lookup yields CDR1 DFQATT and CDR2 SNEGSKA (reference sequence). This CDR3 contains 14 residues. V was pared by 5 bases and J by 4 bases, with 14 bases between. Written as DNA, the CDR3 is TGCAGTGCTCTAAACCGACCCGCCACCGGGGAGCTGTTTTTT. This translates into CSALNRPATGELFF.